This T cell receptor (beta chain) is drawn from a study of regulatory and conventional T cells in breast cancer. MiXCR, applied by TCRdb to the PCR reads, yields one record per CDR3 protein. The sample has approximately 9,700 distinct CDR3 sequences, about 35% seen once. The CDR3 has 16 residues. From germline, CDR1 is MNHNY and CDR2 SVGAGI (reference sequence). V gave up 5 bases and J gave up 1 base, with 17 bases separating them. The rearrangement links TRBV6-6 to TRBJ1-1, with a possible D match to TRBD1 (5 bases). The sequencing input was conventional T cells from blood. The TCR was taken from a male donor in good health. The CDR3 sequence: CASSTTGGFRNTEAFF. The CDR3 DNA sequence: TGTGCCAGCAGTACTACGGGGGGGTTTCGGAACACTGAAGCTTTCTTT.